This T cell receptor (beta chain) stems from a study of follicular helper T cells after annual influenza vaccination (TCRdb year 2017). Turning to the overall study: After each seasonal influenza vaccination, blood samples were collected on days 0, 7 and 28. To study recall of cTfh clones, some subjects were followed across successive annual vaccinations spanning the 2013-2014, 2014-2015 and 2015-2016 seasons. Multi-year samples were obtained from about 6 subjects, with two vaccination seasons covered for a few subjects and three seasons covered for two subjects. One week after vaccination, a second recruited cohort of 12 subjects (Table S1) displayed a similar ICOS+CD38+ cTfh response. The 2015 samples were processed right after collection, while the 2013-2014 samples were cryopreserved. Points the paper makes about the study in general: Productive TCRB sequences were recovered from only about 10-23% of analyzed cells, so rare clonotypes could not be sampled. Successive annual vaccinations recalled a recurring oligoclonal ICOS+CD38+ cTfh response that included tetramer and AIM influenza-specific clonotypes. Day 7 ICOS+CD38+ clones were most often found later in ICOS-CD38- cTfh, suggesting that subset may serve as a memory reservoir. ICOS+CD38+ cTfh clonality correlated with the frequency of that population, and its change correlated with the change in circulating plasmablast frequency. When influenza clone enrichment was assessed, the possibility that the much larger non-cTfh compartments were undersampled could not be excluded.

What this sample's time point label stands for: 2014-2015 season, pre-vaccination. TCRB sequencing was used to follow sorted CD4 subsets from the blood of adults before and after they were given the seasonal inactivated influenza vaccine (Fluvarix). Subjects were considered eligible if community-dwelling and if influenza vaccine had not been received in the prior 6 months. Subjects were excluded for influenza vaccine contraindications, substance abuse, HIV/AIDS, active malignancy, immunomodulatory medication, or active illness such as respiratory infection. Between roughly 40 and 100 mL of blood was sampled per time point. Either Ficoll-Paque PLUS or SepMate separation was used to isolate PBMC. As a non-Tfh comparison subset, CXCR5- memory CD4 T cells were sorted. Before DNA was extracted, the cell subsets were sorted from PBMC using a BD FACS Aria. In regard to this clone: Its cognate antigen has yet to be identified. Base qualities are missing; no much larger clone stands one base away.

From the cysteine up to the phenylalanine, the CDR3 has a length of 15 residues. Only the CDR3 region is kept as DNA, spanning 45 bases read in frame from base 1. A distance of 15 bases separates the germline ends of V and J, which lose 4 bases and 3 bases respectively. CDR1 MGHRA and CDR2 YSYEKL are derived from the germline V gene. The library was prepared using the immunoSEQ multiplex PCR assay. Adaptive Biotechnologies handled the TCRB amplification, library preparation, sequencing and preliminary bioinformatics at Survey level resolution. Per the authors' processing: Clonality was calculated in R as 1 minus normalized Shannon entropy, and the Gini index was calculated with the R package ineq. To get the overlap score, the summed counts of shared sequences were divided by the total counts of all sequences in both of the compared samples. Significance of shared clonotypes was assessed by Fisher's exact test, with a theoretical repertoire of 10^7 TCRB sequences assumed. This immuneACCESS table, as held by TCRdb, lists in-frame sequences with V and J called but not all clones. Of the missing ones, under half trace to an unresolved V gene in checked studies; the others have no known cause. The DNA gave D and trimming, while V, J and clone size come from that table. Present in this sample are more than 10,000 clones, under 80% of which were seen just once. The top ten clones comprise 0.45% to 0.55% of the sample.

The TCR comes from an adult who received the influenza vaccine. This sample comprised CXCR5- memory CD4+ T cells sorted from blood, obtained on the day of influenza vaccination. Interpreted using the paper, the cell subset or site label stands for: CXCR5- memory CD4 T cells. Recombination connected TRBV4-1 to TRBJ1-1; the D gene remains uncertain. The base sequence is TGCGCCAGCAGCCGTGGGCCGATGCTTGACACTGAAGCTTTCTTT. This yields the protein CASSRGPMLDTEAFF.